These T cell receptor beta chains were read from a single sample in a study of tumor and adjacent non-tumor tissue in lung cancer. TCRdb processed the multiplex PCR reads anew with MiXCR; each CDR3 protein has one entry. Counted here are some 100,000 distinct CDR3 sequences, 55% to 65% occurring once; the ten biggest clones make up about 19%. Source material: distant non-tumor lung tissue. The receptors stem from a man aged 30 to 39 with non-small cell lung cancer. The CDR3 runs from the conserved cysteine through the conserved F or W. Fields, in order: V gene, J gene, D gene, CDR3 protein. A D gene is named only where the DNA matches it firmly.

TRBV11-2	TRBJ2-7	.	CASSLGHYGSYEQYF
TRBV11-3	TRBJ2-1	.	CVSSLDELTEQSF
TRBV5-4	TRBJ2-1	TRBD2	CASTLGGGGSYNEQFF
TRBV18	TRBJ2-7	.	CASSPLGAGDEQYF
TRBV6-5	TRBJ2-1	TRBD2	CASSQGPAGLAKNEQFF
TRBV19	TRBJ2-2	TRBD2	CASSIGLAGGMGTGELFF
TRBV10-3	TRBJ1-2	.	CAISTEGDGYTF
TRBV19	TRBJ1-5	TRBD1	CASSMPILNRGVIGGQPQHF
TRBV11-2	TRBJ2-5	.	CASSGKANKQETQYF
TRBV11-2	TRBJ2-7	.	CASSPTYGGHERYF
TRBV29-1	TRBJ1-1	.	CSVKDSNTEAFF
TRBV20-1	TRBJ1-1	.	CSASADSRNTEAFF
TRBV7-2	TRBJ2-1	TRBD1	CASSPQGAPYNEQFF
TRBV11-3	TRBJ2-3	TRBD2	CVNSRGTSGRSDTQCF
TRBV29-1	TRBJ2-1	TRBD2	CSARLANEQFF
TRBV11-3	TRBJ2-7	.	CASGLVVLDEQYF
TRBV2	TRBJ2-3	.	CASSGGLGTDTQYF
TRBV11-2	TRBJ1-1	TRBD1	CPSSTRTGRNTEVFF
TRBV12-5	TRBJ2-7	TRBD2	CTSGLGGTSEQYF
TRBV24-1	TRBJ2-2	TRBD2	CATSDPGGSGNSGELFF
TRBV5-1	TRBJ2-3	.	CASSLGEVEDTQYF
TRBV12-5	TRBJ2-6	.	CASGLVRAYSGANILTF
TRBV4-1	TRBJ1-6	.	CASSQGVNRPNSPLHF
TRBV20-1	TRBJ2-1	TRBD2	CSALIGTSVLHEQLF
TRBV7-9	TRBJ2-2	.	CAAYGGWRDTGELFF
TRBV11-1	TRBJ2-2	TRBD2	CASSRDYPLNTGELFF
TRBV12-3/TRBV12-4	TRBJ2-5	.	CASSTRGWETQYF
TRBV11-3	TRBJ2-2	TRBD1	CASSRRQGGLLF
TRBV4-2	TRBJ2-2	.	CASSLFGGETGELFF
TRBV11-2	TRBJ2-1	TRBD2	CATSLTSGTYNEQSF
TRBV6-1	TRBJ2-1	TRBD1	CASSGAGTGDNEQFF
TRBV11-3	TRBJ1-6	.	CASSLVPGPHLHF